This T cell receptor beta chain was identified during a study of T cell responses to AZD1222 COVID-19 vaccine. Only in-frame clones appear in the TCRdb table, and some are missing; sequencing was by immunoSEQ multiplex PCR. This table has about 140,000 clones, 80% to 95% appearing once. As for this clone: Its antigen is not identified.

Study conclusions and caveats: Donors in the cohort were predominantly white British and more often female, and clonal diversity was possibly underestimated. An increase in Spike-specific TCR breadth and depth was observed after two AZD1222 doses. Spike as a whole was targeted by vaccine-associated CD4 TCRs, dominant at 160-218 and 743-854. The study sampled repertoires only after the peak T cell response.

The germline gives CDR1 MNHNS, CDR2 SASEGT. V was pared by 3 bases and J by 5 bases, with 4 bases of the junction left unmatched. This CDR3 is built from 15 residues. Sequences were derived from peripheral blood, sampled on day 0 of AZD1222 vaccination. This chain links TRBV6-1 with TRBJ2-2; 9 bases match TRBD2. The receptor was derived from an adult in good health. CDR3 bases: TGTGCCAGCAGTGATGGCGGGAGGGAAACCGGGGAGCTGTTTTTT. Protein: CASSDGGRETGELFF.